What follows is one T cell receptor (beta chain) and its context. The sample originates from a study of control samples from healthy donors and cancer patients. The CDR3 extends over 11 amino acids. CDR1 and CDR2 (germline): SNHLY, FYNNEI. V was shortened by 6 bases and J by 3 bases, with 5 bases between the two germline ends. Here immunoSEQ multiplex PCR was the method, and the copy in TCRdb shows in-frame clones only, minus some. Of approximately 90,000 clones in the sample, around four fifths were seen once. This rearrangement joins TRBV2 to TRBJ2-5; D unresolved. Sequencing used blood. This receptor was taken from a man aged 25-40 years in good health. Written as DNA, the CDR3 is TGTGCCAGCAGGGCGGAAGAGACCCAGTACTTC. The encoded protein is CASRAEETQYF.